This paragraph covers one T cell receptor beta chain sequence. Its antigen is as yet unknown. The data derive from a study of monozygotic twins with inflammatory bowel disease. The study subjected TCRalpha and TCRbeta cDNA to two nested PCRs of about 17 and 10 cycles. Each CDR3 protein gets one entry in TCRdb, which reprocessed the 5' RACE reads and gives no DNA. This sample's table reports around 410,000 distinct CDR3 sequences. Study results and limitations: Findings did not support one strong IBD-associated signal or clonotype.

The CDR3 consists of 13 residues. The chain has TRBV12-3 or TRBV12-4 and TRBJ2-7; the D call from TCRdb, TRBD2, cannot be confirmed without DNA. The receptor was derived from a human donor with ulcerative colitis or Crohn's disease, or a healthy co-twin of an affected twin (not recorded which). Specimen: blood. The CDR3 is CASSVLEGGLQYF.